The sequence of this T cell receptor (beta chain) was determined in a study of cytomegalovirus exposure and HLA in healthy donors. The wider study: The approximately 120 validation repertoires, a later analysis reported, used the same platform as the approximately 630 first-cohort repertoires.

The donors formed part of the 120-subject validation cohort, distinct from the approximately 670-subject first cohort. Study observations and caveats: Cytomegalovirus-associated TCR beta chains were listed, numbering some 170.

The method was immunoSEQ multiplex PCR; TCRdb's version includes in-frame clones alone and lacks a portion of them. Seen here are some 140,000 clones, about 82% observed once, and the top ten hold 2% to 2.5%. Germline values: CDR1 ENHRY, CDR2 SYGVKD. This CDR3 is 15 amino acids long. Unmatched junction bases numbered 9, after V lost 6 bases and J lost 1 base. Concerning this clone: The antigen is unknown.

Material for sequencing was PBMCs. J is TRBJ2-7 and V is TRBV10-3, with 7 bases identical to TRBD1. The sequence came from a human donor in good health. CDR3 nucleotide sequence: TGTGCCATCAGGTTAGAACAGGGGACGTCCTACGAGCAGTACTTC. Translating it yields CAIRLEQGTSYEQYF.